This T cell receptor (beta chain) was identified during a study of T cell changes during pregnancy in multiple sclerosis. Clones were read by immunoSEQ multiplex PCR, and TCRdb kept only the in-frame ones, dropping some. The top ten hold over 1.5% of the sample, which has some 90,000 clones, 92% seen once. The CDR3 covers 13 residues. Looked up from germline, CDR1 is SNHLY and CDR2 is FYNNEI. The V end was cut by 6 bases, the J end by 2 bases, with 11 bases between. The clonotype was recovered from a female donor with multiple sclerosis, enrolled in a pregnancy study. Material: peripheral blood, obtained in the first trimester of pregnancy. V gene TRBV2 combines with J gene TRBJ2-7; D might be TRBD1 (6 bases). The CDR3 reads CASSDQGPYEQYF. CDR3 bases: TGTGCCAGCAGCGATCAGGGGCCCTACGAGCAGTACTTC.